This T cell receptor beta chain was found in a study of blood T cells in healthy people across ages. PBMCs, at least 7 million per sample, were isolated. Together with a sample-barcoded 5' primer, a J-beta primer mix was included in a second PCR lasting about 7 to 11 cycles. TCRdb itself ran the 5' RACE reads through MiXCR, one entry per CDR3 protein. The sample lists 650,000 to 800,000 distinct CDR3 sequences, under 65% occurring once. Germline V gene data show CDR1 as SGHRS and CDR2 as YFSETQ. The junction had 6 bases not matched to a gene; V was cut back by 7 bases and J by 6 bases. CDR3 length: 14 amino acids. For this clonotype: What it binds is not known.

Points from the study as a whole: A strong correlation between TCR beta diversity and naive T cell percentage was seen. It was not possible, with unsorted PBMCs, to conclusively compare naive and antigen-experienced cells.

Specimen: blood. The V and J genes are TRBV5-1 and TRBJ2-1; TRBD2 aligns across 11 bases. The TCR sequence derives from a woman aged 80 or over in good health. Written as DNA, the CDR3 is TGCGCCAGCGGGCCAACTAGCGGGAGCAATGAGCAGTTCTTC. Translation: CASGPTSGSNEQFF. Full variable domain (outside the CDR3, taken from reference TRBV5-1 and TRBJ2-1): KAGVTQTPRYLIKTRGQQVTLSCSPISGHRSVSWYQQTPGQGLQFLFEYFSETQRNKGNFPGRFSGRQFSNSRSEMNVSTLELGDSALYLCASGPTSGSNEQFFGPGTRLTVL.